The 20 T cell receptor beta chains presented below share a single source sample, sequenced in a study of cytomegalovirus exposure and HLA in healthy donors. Both 60 Vbeta primers and 13 Jbeta primers went into the PCR. Only in-frame clones appear in the TCRdb table, and some are missing; sequencing was by immunoSEQ multiplex PCR. There are 100,000 to 120,000 clones in the sample; over 75% occur only once, and roughly 9.2% lies in the top ten. Sequencing input: PBMCs. The receptor set was obtained from a woman between 35 and 50 years old in good health and CMV-seropositive.

The rearrangement joins TRBV5-3 to TRBJ1-1; the D is unclear. TRBV5-3 has ORF status, its function being uncertain. V lost 4 bases and J 1 base, leaving 11 bases between the germline ends. The CDR3 totals 14 residues. The CDR3 reads CARSATEKNTEAFF. The CDR3, as DNA: TGTGCCAGAAGCGCAACAGAGAAGAACACTGAAGCTTTCTTT.

The rearrangement joins TRBV19 to TRBJ2-7, with D maybe TRBD1 (6 bases). Trimming left V 6 bases short and J 0 bases short, with 12 bases between. The germline CDR1 and CDR2 sequences are LNHDA and SQIVND (reference sequence). This CDR3 contains 14 residues. CDR3 bases: TGTGCCAGTAGGAGCCTGGACAGCTCCTACGAGCAGTACTTC. It specifies CASRSLDSSYEQYF. The variable domain in full, with the rest retrieved from reference TRBV19 and TRBJ2-7, is DGGITQSPKYLFRKEGQNVTLSCEQNLNHDAMYWYRQDPGQGLRLIYYSQIVNDFQKGDIAEGYSVSREKKESFPLTVTSAQKNPTAFYLCASRSLDSSYEQYFGPGTRLTVT.

The chain uses TRBV7-8 and TRBJ2-7, with a possible D match to TRBD1 (6 bases). The CDR3 is 12 amino acids. The V and J ends lost 5 bases and 3 bases respectively, with 8 bases between them. Germline lookup yields CDR1 SGHVS and CDR2 FQNEAQ. CDR3 region: CASSQDSYEQYF. As DNA, the CDR3 is TGTGCCAGCAGCCAGGACAGCTACGAGCAGTACTTC.

The chain employs TRBV27 and TRBJ2-5; perhaps TRBD2 as D (7 bases). The length of the CDR3 is 15 residues. With 8 bases removed from V and 5 bases from J, the gap between germline ends came to 21 bases. Germline CDR1 is MNHEY and CDR2 is SMNVEV (reference sequence). CDR3 sequence: CASQGGGGPSETQYF. In nucleotides, the CDR3 is TGTGCCAGCCAGGGAGGGGGAGGGCCCTCGGAGACCCAGTACTTC.

V is TRBV5-4 and J is TRBJ2-1; D unclear. The ends were cut back, 0 bases at V and 12 bases at J, with 7 bases in the middle. The germline V gene encodes CDR1 SGHNT and CDR2 YYREEE (reference sequence). The CDR3 runs 11 residues. In DNA form, the CDR3 reads TGTGCCAGCAGCTTGGATCGTCTGCAGTTCTTC. Protein: CASSLDRLQFF.

The V call is TRBV19, the J call TRBJ2-5, with 12 bases identical to TRBD2. This CDR3 region has 16 residues. Germline-derived CDR1 and CDR2 are LNHDA and SQIVND (reference sequence). V lost 4 bases and J lost 1; bases outside the gene matches: 4. The CDR3 DNA is TGTGCCAGTAGTACCGGACTAGCGGGAATCCAAGAGACCCAGTACTTC. This gives the protein CASSTGLAGIQETQYF.

The J gene is TRBJ2-1, the V gene TRBV15, with 13 bases matching TRBD2. Trimming took 8 bases from V and 1 from J; bases not matched to a gene: 11. The CDR3 loop spans 18 amino acids. Germline loops: CDR1 LNHNV, CDR2 YYDKDF (reference sequence). The CDR3 DNA follows: TGTGCCACCCGAGGGACTAGCGGGACCAGGAGGTCCTACAATGAGCAGTTCTTC. Protein product: CATRGTSGTRRSYNEQFF.

This rearrangement joins TRBV7-8 to TRBJ1-5; 10 bases align to TRBD1. Trimming at V came to 5 bases and at J to 7 bases, leaving 11 bases not matched to a gene. The CDR3 extends over 16 amino acids. Germline V gives CDR1 SGHVS, CDR2 FQNEAQ. The CDR3 nucleotides are TGTGCCAGCAGCCAACAGAGACAGGGGGCAGGACAGCCCCAGCATTTT. This sequence encodes CASSQQRQGAGQPQHF.

The V gene is TRBV5-1, the J gene TRBJ2-2; the D gene is possibly TRBD1 (6 bases). This CDR3 is 15 amino acids long. Between the trimmed V and J ends, which lost 9 bases and 1 base, there was a span of 16 bases. Per the germline V gene, CDR1 is SGHRS and CDR2 is YFSETQ. The CDR3 protein is CATTQGLMNTGELFF. The CDR3 DNA reads TGCGCCACCACTCAGGGGCTGATGAACACCGGGGAGCTGTTTTTT.

A note on this clone: In the same sample, other DNA sequences code for this CDR3. The chain carries TRBV5-1 and TRBJ1-2, with TRBD1 identical over 8 bases. This CDR3 is built from 13 residues. CDR1 SGHRS and CDR2 YFSETQ come from the germline V gene. Unmatched junction bases numbered 7, after V lost 4 bases and J lost 8 bases. CDR3 nucleotides: TGCGCCAGCAGCCCGGACAGGGTAGGCGGCTACACCTTC. Translating it yields CASSPDRVGGYTF. The full variable domain, in which reference TRBV5-1 and TRBJ1-2 provide the parts outside the CDR3, is KAGVTQTPRYLIKTRGQQVTLSCSPISGHRSVSWYQQTPGQGLQFLFEYFSETQRNKGNFPGRFSGRQFSNSRSEMNVSTLELGDSALYLCASSPDRVGGYTFGSGTRLTVV.

The DNA of the CDR3 is TGTGCCAGCAGTTTGAGGCAGGGTTATGGCTACACCTTC. As protein: CASSLRQGYGYTF. This chain uses TRBV28 with TRBJ1-2; possibly TRBD1 for D (5 bases). CDR1 is MDHEN and CDR2 is SYDVKM in the germline V gene. V was trimmed by 3 bases and J by 5 bases, leaving 10 bases between them. This CDR3 spans 13 amino acids.

This clone was observed a single time. The rearrangement links TRBV28 to TRBJ2-7; the match to TRBD1 covers 11 bases. The CDR3 length is 16 residues. The germline V gene encodes CDR1 MDHEN and CDR2 SYDVKM. The junction had 13 bases not matched to a gene; V was cut back by 6 bases and J by 6 bases. The CDR3 DNA is TGTGCCAGCAGCTATGTGGGACAGGGGGGTAGAGGCGAGCAGTACTTC. Encoded protein: CASSYVGQGGRGEQYF.

The J gene is TRBJ1-4, the V gene TRBV5-4; possibly TRBD1 for D (6 bases). Germline V lookup: CDR1 SGHNT, CDR2 YYREEE (reference sequence). This CDR3 spans 14 amino acids. Trimming removed 4 bases at V and 7 bases at J, with 14 bases between. The CDR3 is CASSPGAQGEKLFF. Here the CDR3 DNA reads TGTGCCAGCAGCCCAGGGGCCCAGGGTGAAAAACTGTTTTTT.

V gene TRBV19 combines with J gene TRBJ1-6, with 8 bases fitting TRBD1. V lost 3 bases and J lost 9; bases outside the gene matches: 10. The CDR3 extends over 16 amino acids. Germline-derived CDR1 and CDR2 are LNHDA and SQIVND (reference sequence). The CDR3 protein is CASSILGTGSGSPLHF. Here the CDR3 DNA reads TGTGCCAGTAGTATCCTTGGGACAGGCAGCGGTTCACCCCTCCACTTT.

The V call is TRBV2, the J call TRBJ2-5; D is unresolved. The germline V and J ends were trimmed by 10 bases and 5 bases, with 20 bases remaining between them. Germline CDR1 is SNHLY and CDR2 is FYNNEI. The CDR3 extends over 14 amino acids. The CDR3 here is CANVLFSRVETQYF. In DNA, the CDR3 is TGTGCCAACGTCCTTTTTTCCCGCGTGGAGACCCAGTACTTC. Supplemented by reference TRBV2 and TRBJ2-5, the full variable domain reads EPEVTQTPSHQVTQMGQEVILRCVPISNHLYFYWYRQILGQKVEFLVSFYNNEISEKSEIFDDQFSVERPDGSNFTLKIRSTKLEDSAMYFCANVLFSRVETQYFGPGTRLLVL.

The chain is built from TRBV7-8 and TRBJ2-3; TRBD2 matches 9 bases. V dropped 1 base and J dropped 1; count of bases not matched to a gene: 6. Germline CDR1 reads SGHVS; CDR2 reads FQNEAQ. There are 17 residues in the CDR3. CDR3 in amino acids: CASSLGATSGRTDTQYF. As DNA, the CDR3 is TGTGCCAGCAGCTTAGGCGCGACTAGCGGCCGCACAGATACGCAGTATTTT.

The CDR3, as DNA: TGTGCCAGTAGTACCCCTGCAGGGATACCAACCAACACTGAAGCTTTCTTT. Translated: CASSTPAGIPTNTEAFF. The chain joins TRBV19 to TRBJ1-1, with a possible D match to TRBD1 (5 bases). V was cut by 4 bases and J by 2 bases, with 20 bases left in between. The CDR3 has 17 amino acids. The germline V gene has CDR1 LNHDA and CDR2 SQIVND (reference sequence).

The chain employs TRBV9 and TRBJ2-5; 8 bases line up with TRBD1. The V segment lost 3 bases and the J segment 4 bases; nucleotides outside the gene matches: 2. This CDR3 is built from 13 residues. Germline lookup yields CDR1 SGDLS and CDR2 YYNGEE. The CDR3 loop reads CASSAGTGETQYF. In nucleotides, the CDR3 is TGTGCCAGCAGCGCCGGGACAGGAGAGACCCAGTACTTC.

There are a few counts of this clone. V gene TRBV5-4 combines with J gene TRBJ2-7; D gene ambiguous. Germline V gene lookup returns CDR1 SGHNT and CDR2 YYREEE (reference sequence). V dropped 0 bases and J dropped 3 bases, with 7 bases sitting between them. The CDR3 is 13 amino acids. DNA for the CDR3: TGTGCCAGCAGCTTGGCAGGTGTCTACGAGCAGTACTTC. Translated: CASSLAGVYEQYF.

This chain joins TRBV7-2 and TRBJ1-1, with TRBD1 as a possible D gene (5 bases). Trimming cost V 7 bases and J 4 bases, with 19 bases left between them. The CDR3 consists of 15 residues. CDR1 is SGHTA and CDR2 is FQGNSA in the germline V gene. CDR3 region: CASKSGEGYATEAFF. The CDR3 DNA is TGTGCCAGCAAATCGGGGGAGGGGTATGCCACTGAAGCTTTCTTT.